This T cell receptor beta chain came from a study of blood T cells in healthy people across ages (dated by TCRdb to the mid-2010s). Regarding the research as a whole: In model experiments, template switching captured about one uniquely barcoded TCR beta cDNA molecule for every two T cells. Using deep sequencing normalized with unique cDNA molecular identifiers, the study measured how TCR beta repertoire diversity changes with age. Donors were grouped into four age groups: young (average 16 years), middle-aged (approximately 41), aged (around 62) and long-lived (around 80). To avoid experimental bias, donors of different ages were randomly spread across the sequencing lanes. Two additional independent replicas of 1 million unique cDNA reads from the same blood draw were analyzed for two donors (one aged 18 to 30 and one aged 80 or older). General conclusions and limits of the study: Because profiling used bulk unsorted PBMCs, naive and antigen-experienced compartments could not be compared conclusively. The CMV infection status of donors was not known, potentially confounding age-related changes in expanded clonotypes. As age increased, observed TCR beta diversity per million T cells dropped in a roughly linear way, and a significant reduction was already evident by age 40. Compared with the aged group, the long-lived group had more naive CD4+ T cells, fewer expanded clones and increased TCR diversity, a pattern suggesting age selection. The percentage of naive T cells measured by flow cytometry correlated strongly with observed TCR beta diversity. Estimates of total diversity based on one million sequenced T cells were considered lower bounds and underestimates.

The donors were roughly 40 Caucasian individuals from Russia, aged roughly 6 to 100 years, who were systemically healthy. Each donor gave about 9.7 milliliters of peripheral blood, drawn into EDTA-treated Vacutainer tubes. PBMCs were isolated by Ficoll-Paque density-gradient centrifugation, with at least 6 million obtained per sample. Trizol reagent was used to extract total RNA from the PBMCs, yielding at least 6 micrograms per sample. For every donor, flow cytometry on a PBMC aliquot measured the percentage of naive CD45RAhigh/CD27high T cells. A word on this clonotype: Its recognized antigen is unknown. There are no base qualities to consult, and no much larger clone falls within one base.

The library was prepared using 5' RACE. Sequencing relied on an Illumina HiSeq 2500. A second PCR of about 6 to 11 cycles was performed with a sample-barcoded 5' primer and a J-beta primer mix. A template-switch 5' adaptor carrying 12 random nucleotides introduced a unique molecular identifier onto each TCR beta cDNA molecule. Each sample yielded at least 3 million CDR3-containing paired-end reads. The Mint cDNA synthesis kit, primed by a TRBC-specific oligonucleotide, was used to synthesize first-strand cDNA from all RNA. After uracil-DNA glycosylase treatment, a first 18-cycle PCR used universal primers M1SS and BC2_uni_R on all cDNA. Under the source paper's analysis protocol: For normalization, 1 million high-quality reads, each with a distinct molecular identifier, were randomly selected from each sample. Reads sharing molecular identifiers were discarded rather than binned into consensus sequences. MiTCR, set to a Q25 quality threshold and the strictest error-elimination algorithm, was used for CDR3 identification, clonotype clustering and error correction. A nonparametric unseen species model with Euler transformation was used to estimate lower-bound total TCR beta diversity. The public reads were run again by TCRdb, first through fastp at Q25 and then through MiXCR, and only productive beta chains were kept. CDR3 protein duplicates are merged, each entry listing the most common genes and DNA. Here the V and J calls rest on TCRdb's processing, not on the authors' analysis. The sample profile shows more than 550,000 distinct CDR3 sequences; 22% of them were found once. Less than 25% of the sample lies in the top ten.

Based on the germline V gene, the CDR1 and CDR2 sequences are MNHNS and SASEGT. The CDR3 covers 13 residues, taking in both the cysteine and the phenylalanine. The entry retains the CDR3 DNA only, 39 bases that are in frame from base 1. This sequence was found in a man aged 65 to 85 in good health. Sequenced: blood. The chain employs TRBV6-1 and TRBJ2-5, with 7 middle bases fitting TRBD1. Near its end, the DNA agrees better with TRBJ2-1, so the J call may be wrong. The encoded CDR3 is CASSEARTGEQFF. The nucleotide sequence is TGTGCCAGCAGTGAAGCGCGGACAGGCGAGCAGTTCTTC.